The present T cell receptor beta chain was sequenced within a study of cytomegalovirus exposure and HLA in healthy donors. Germline V gene data show CDR1 as SQVTM and CDR2 as ANQGSEA. The CDR3 spans 14 residues. V shed 6 bases and J 4 bases; nucleotides not matched to a gene: 6. Primers for the PCR totalled 60 Vbeta and 13 Jbeta. Authors' methods: In a later analysis, around 10 million of tens of millions of unique beta chains occurred in at least two donors. Repertoires were generated with immunoSEQ multiplex PCR, while TCRdb's copy carries only in-frame clones and drops some. The V and J calls and the clone size are those of that table, but D and trimming were determined from the DNA. The table lists 45,000 to 65,000 clones, about 84% of them singletons, with 1.5% to 2% in the top ten.

The rearrangement joins TRBV29-1 to TRBJ2-2; TRBD2 matches 9 bases. This clonotype was sampled from a man aged 30 to 45 in good health and CMV-seronegative. Sequenced sample: PBMCs. Here the CDR3 reads CSVWTSEATGELFF. The CDR3 DNA is TGCAGCGTCTGGACTAGCGAGGCCACCGGGGAGCTGTTTTTT.